This T cell receptor beta chain was recovered during a study of graft-versus-host responses after intestinal transplantation. Overall study findings and caveats: Allograft graft-versus-host to host-versus-graft clonal ratios ran high in patients with graft-donor T cell macrochimerism.

The assay was immunoSEQ multiplex PCR, and TCRdb's table has in-frame clones only and misses some. The sample lists tens of thousands of clones, 90% to 95% seen once, with 1.5% to 2.5% in the top ten. The CDR3 has 16 residues. Trimming removed 2 bases at V and 0 bases at J, with 10 bases between. Germline V gene data show CDR1 as MNHNS and CDR2 as SASEGT. Note on this clone: Its cognate antigen is unknown.

The sample in question was unstimulated CD8+ T cells sorted from spleen or lymph node cells, obtained before intestinal transplant. The clonotype comes from a human donor who received an intestinal transplant. V usage is TRBV6-1 and J usage is TRBJ2-2; perhaps TRBD2 as D (6 bases). CDR3 sequence: CASSERRDPNTGELFF. CDR3 nucleotide sequence: TGTGCCAGCAGTGAAAGGAGGGACCCGAACACCGGGGAGCTGTTTTTT.